The 12 T cell receptor beta chains listed next were all sequenced from one sample in a study of T cells in Graves' hyperthyroidism and ophthalmopathy. TCR beta CDR3 sequences were amplified from RNA transcripts. In the first-round RT-PCR of the TCR CDR3, the HTBI primer set was used. A single record per CDR3 protein comes from TCRdb applying MiXCR to the multiplex PCR reads. This sample carries around 480,000 distinct CDR3 sequences, around an eighth of them seen once, and the ten largest clones take 15% to 20%. The specimen was blood. The receptors derive from a young woman with Graves' hyperthyroidism.

Comment on this clonotype: A junction end diverges from the germline sequence, so it may reflect a read error. V gene TRBV11-1 combines with J gene TRBJ1-4, with D maybe TRBD1 (5 bases). The CDR3 has 15 residues. Germline V gene sequence: CDR1 SGHAT, CDR2 FQDESV (reference sequence). The CDR3 region is CASSQVSDTNEKLFF. CDR3 nucleotides: TGCGCCAGCAGCCAAGTATCGGACACCAATGAAAAACTGTTTTTT.

In DNA, the CDR3 is TGTGCCAGCAGCTCCACCTTCAAGCCGCAGTACTTC. Translated, it gives CASSSTFKPQYF. This sequence joins TRBV12-3 or TRBV12-4 and TRBJ2-7; D not resolved. CDR3 length equals 12 residues. V was shortened by 6 bases and J by 9 bases, with 15 bases between the two germline ends.

V gene TRBV20-1 combines with J gene TRBJ2-1, with D possibly TRBD1 on 5 matching bases. Germline lookup yields CDR1 DFQATT and CDR2 SNEGSKA (reference sequence). The CDR3 is 12 residues long. Trimming pared 3 bases from V and 6 bases from J, leaving 9 bases between. In DNA form, the CDR3 reads TGCAGTGCTAGTGGGGCCCTCAATGAGCAGTTCTTC. Translated, it gives CSASGALNEQFF.

This clonotype was recorded many times. V is TRBV2 and J is TRBJ2-6, with D maybe TRBD2 (5 bases). CDR1 is SNHLY, CDR2 FYNNEI, per germline. CDR3 length equals 18 residues. Between the trimmed V and J ends, which lost 3 bases and 0 bases, there was a span of 15 bases. CDR3 sequence reads: CASSEFRGSDSGANVLTF. The CDR3 nucleotides read TGTGCCAGCAGTGAGTTCCGGGGTTCAGACTCTGGGGCCAACGTCCTGACTTTC.

This clonotype came up many times. V and J are TRBV6-5 and TRBJ1-1; the D gene is possibly TRBD1 (5 bases). This CDR3 is 12 amino acids long. Germline V gene lookup returns CDR1 MNHEY and CDR2 SVGAGI. V was trimmed by 2 bases and J by 5 bases, leaving 6 bases between them. CDR3 sequence (DNA): TGTGCCAGCAGTTACGGGGCAACTGAAGCTTTCTTT. Its protein product is CASSYGATEAFF.

The V and J genes are TRBV12-5 and TRBJ2-7; D remains unclear. The CDR3 consists of 14 residues. Looked up from germline, CDR1 is LGHNT and CDR2 is FRNRAP. The chain's CDR3 is CAGGLMDGSYEQYV. CDR3 nucleotides: TGTGCTGGTGGCTTAATGGACGGGTCGTACGAGCAGTACGTC.

This clonotype was seen more than once but under ten times. The chain links TRBV6-6 to TRBJ2-1; D is unresolved. The CDR3 is 16 residues long. CDR1 is MNHNY and CDR2 is SVGAGI in the germline V gene (reference sequence). The V end lost 0 bases, the J end lost 0 bases, and 9 bases lay between the germline ends. DNA for the CDR3: TGTGCCAGCAGTTACTCGCGACTTTACTCCTACAATGAGCAGTTCTTC. Amino acids: CASSYSRLYSYNEQFF.

This clonotype has more than one count but fewer than ten. The genes are TRBV7-2 and TRBJ2-3, with 8 bases identical to TRBD2. The junction had 4 bases not matched to a gene; V was cut back by 2 bases and J by 3 bases. The CDR3 length is 15 residues. Germline loops: CDR1 SGHTA, CDR2 FQGNSA. The CDR3 DNA sequence: TGTGCCAGCAGCTTACTAGCGGGCGAAACAGATACGCAGTATTTT. Translation gives CASSLLAGETDTQYF. Using reference TRBV7-2 and TRBJ2-3 for the parts outside the CDR3, the full variable domain is GAGVSQSPSNKVTEKGKDVELRCDPISGHTALYWYRQSLGQGLEFLIYFQGNSAPDKSGLPSDRFSAERTGGSVSTLTIQRTQQEDSAVYLCASSLLAGETDTQYFGPGTRLTVL.

This clonotype was counted at least ten times. The chain couples TRBV27 to TRBJ2-3; 8 bases line up with TRBD2. The germline gives CDR1 MNHEY, CDR2 SMNVEV (reference sequence). Trimming removed 3 bases from V and 5 bases from J; junction bases left unmatched: 13. The CDR3 is 17 residues long. CDR3 amino acids: CASSFQEPGRAGDTQYF. The CDR3 region has the DNA TGTGCCAGCAGTTTTCAGGAGCCCGGGAGGGCTGGAGATACGCAGTATTTT.

This clonotype has ten or more counts. The rearrangement links TRBV28 to TRBJ1-4, with D unresolved. V shed 4 bases and J shed 0 bases, with 6 bases lying between them. This CDR3 spans 14 amino acids. Germline V gene sequence: CDR1 MDHEN, CDR2 SYDVKM. The CDR3 spells CASSSGSTNEKLFF. In nucleotides, the CDR3 is TGTGCCAGCAGTTCGGGGTCAACTAATGAAAAACTGTTTTTT.

This clonotype has a count of ten or more. The rearrangement joins TRBV11-2 to TRBJ1-2; D is unclear. V was clipped by 3 bases and J by 2 bases, with 13 bases between them. CDR3 length equals 15 residues. The germline gives CDR1 SGHAT, CDR2 FQNNGV. In DNA, the CDR3 is TGTGCCAGCAGCTTTGGTGGATCATCCAACTATGGCTACACCTTC. Protein: CASSFGGSSNYGYTF. The whole variable domain, filled in from reference TRBV11-2 and TRBJ1-2, reads EAGVAQSPRYKIIEKRQSVAFWCNPISGHATLYWYQQILGQGPKLLIQFQNNGVVDDSQLPKDRFSAERLKGVDSTLKIQPAKLEDSAVYLCASSFGGSSNYGYTFGSGTRLTVV.

This clonotype was picked up many times. V usage is TRBV6-5 and J usage is TRBJ2-5; possibly TRBD2 for D (5 bases). The germline V and J ends were trimmed by 0 bases and 4 bases, with 12 bases remaining between them. Germline V gene data show CDR1 as MNHEY and CDR2 as SVGAGI. The CDR3 has 15 residues. In nucleotides, the CDR3 is TGTGCCAGCAGTTACTCCATCGCGGGTGGAGAGACCCAGTACTTC. It encodes CASSYSIAGGETQYF.